The present entry profiles one T cell receptor beta chain with its context. What it recognizes is unknown. This record belongs to a study of cytomegalovirus exposure and HLA in healthy donors. Study conclusions and caveats: TCR beta V- and J-gene trimming, according to a later analysis, was linked to a missense DCLRE1C variant.

The PCR made use of 60 Vbeta and 13 Jbeta primers. Libraries were prepared by immunoSEQ multiplex PCR; TCRdb keeps only in-frame clonotypes and omits some of them. The sample comprises some 140,000 clones, around two thirds of which are singletons, and 4.3% rests with the top ten. V lost 5 bases and J lost 11; bases outside the gene matches: 17. CDR3 length: 17 amino acids. The germline CDR1 and CDR2 sequences are SNHLY and FYNNEI. This TCR derives from a man between 18 and 35 years old in good health and CMV-seropositive. The chain links TRBV2 to TRBJ1-3; 11 bases map to TRBD1. Sequenced sample: PBMCs. CDR3 coding DNA: TGTGCCAGCAGTCACCCGGGGACAGGGGGATCCTTACTCGCCATATATTTT. It is translated as CASSHPGTGGSLLAIYF.